The 9 T cell receptor beta chains presented below share a single source sample, sequenced in a study of OX40 agonist ivuxolimab in advanced cancers. Only in-frame clones appear in the TCRdb table, and some are missing; sequencing was by immunoSEQ multiplex PCR. The sample lists around 95,000 clones, around 91% occurring once. Sequenced here: CD4+ or CD8+ T cells sorted from blood, sampled in a trial of the OX40 agonist ivuxolimab. The receptor source for this set is an adult with an advanced solid tumor such as melanoma, head and neck, liver or kidney cancer.

V gene TRBV25-1 combines with J gene TRBJ2-2; 8 nucleotides line up with TRBD1. Germline V CDR1 and CDR2: MGHDK, SYGVNS. CDR3 length equals 15 residues. V gave up 6 bases and J gave up 6 bases; unmatched junction bases: 9. CDR3 nucleotides: TGTGCCAGCAGCCCGGACAGGGCAAGGGCCGGGGAGCTGTTTTTT. Translating it yields CASSPDRARAGELFF.

This chain connects TRBV7-3 to TRBJ2-2; 8 bases line up with TRBD2. J was trimmed by 1 base and V by 5 bases; bases with no gene match: 3. The length of the CDR3 is 15 residues. Per the germline V gene, CDR1 is SGHTA and CDR2 is FQGTGA. This CDR3 reads CASSRTSGNTGELFF. CDR3 nucleotides: TGTGCCAGCAGCCGAACTAGCGGGAACACCGGGGAGCTGTTTTTT.

The CDR3 DNA is TGTGCCAGCAGCTTAGCGCCGGGACACATATACAATGAGCAGTTCTTC. Encoded protein: CASSLAPGHIYNEQFF. The chain employs TRBV7-2 and TRBJ2-1, with D perhaps matching TRBD1 (6 bases). Trimming removed 0 bases at V and 4 bases at J, with 13 bases between. CDR3 length: 16 amino acids. In germline, CDR1 is SGHTA, CDR2 FQGNSA. Full variable domain (outside the CDR3, taken from reference TRBV7-2 and TRBJ2-1): GAGVSQSPSNKVTEKGKDVELRCDPISGHTALYWYRQSLGQGLEFLIYFQGNSAPDKSGLPSDRFSAERTGGSVSTLTIQRTQQEDSAVYLCASSLAPGHIYNEQFFGPGTRLTVL.

CDR3 in DNA: TGCGCCAGCAGCTTGGCCCTAGCGGGAGCCTGGGGCACAGATACGCAGTATTTT. Translated: CASSLALAGAWGTDTQYF. V usage is TRBV5-1 and J usage is TRBJ2-3, with 10 bases fitting TRBD2. Trimming removed 0 bases from V and 1 base from J; junction bases left unmatched: 8. CDR1 SGHRS and CDR2 YFSETQ come from the germline V gene. CDR3 size: 18 residues.

The chain recombines TRBV5-1 with TRBJ2-3; 9 bases are shared with TRBD2. The germline V gene encodes CDR1 SGHRS and CDR2 YFSETQ. J gave up 1 base and V 1 base, and 1 base lay outside the gene matches. This CDR3 region has 15 residues. CDR3 sequence (DNA): TGCGCCAGCAGCTTGCAGCGGGGGGGCACAGATACGCAGTATTTT. Amino acids: CASSLQRGGTDTQYF.

The CDR3 reads CASSLRGKKGGANVLTF. For the CDR3, the DNA is TGTGCCAGCAGCTTAAGGGGTAAAAAGGGAGGGGCCAACGTCCTGACTTTC. The rearrangement joins TRBV13 to TRBJ2-6, with D possibly TRBD1 on 5 matching bases. The germline V gene encodes CDR1 PRHDT and CDR2 FYEKMQ (reference sequence). V lost 2 bases and J 4 bases, leaving 15 bases between the germline ends. CDR3 length: 17 amino acids.

The rearrangement links TRBV30 to TRBJ1-1, with TRBD1 as a possible D gene (5 bases). This CDR3 spans 15 amino acids. Trimming left V 1 base short and J 0 bases short, with 12 bases between. Germline CDR1 and CDR2: GTSNPN and SVGIG (reference sequence). The CDR3 DNA is TGTGCCTGGAGTGACGTCGGGGGACTGAACACTGAAGCTTTCTTT. Its translation: CAWSDVGGLNTEAFF. Using reference TRBV30 and TRBJ1-1 for the parts outside the CDR3, the full variable domain is SQTIHQWPATLVQPVGSPLSLECTVEGTSNPNLYWYRQAAGRGLQLLFYSVGIGQISSEVPQNLSASRPQDRQFILSSKKLLLSDSGFYLCAWSDVGGLNTEAFFGQGTRLTVV.

The J gene is TRBJ2-1, the V gene TRBV6-5; 15 bases line up with TRBD2. Losses at the gene ends were 2 bases for V and 10 bases for J; bases not matched to a gene: 3. Germline values: CDR1 MNHEY, CDR2 SVGAGI. The length of the CDR3 is 15 residues. CDR3 loop: CASSYTGLAGGEQFF. The CDR3 nucleotides are TGTGCCAGCAGTTACACGGGACTAGCGGGAGGAGAGCAGTTCTTC.

J is TRBJ2-7 and V is TRBV6-6; the D gene is possibly TRBD1 (6 bases). Germline lookup yields CDR1 MNHNY and CDR2 SVGAGI (reference sequence). Trimming took 5 bases from V and 6 from J, leaving 17 bases between them. The CDR3 contains 14 residues. The CDR3 spells CASSDTGLGAEQYF. The CDR3 DNA follows: TGTGCCAGCAGTGACACAGGGCTTGGGGCCGAGCAGTACTTC.